The 5 T cell receptor beta chains below were found in one sample sequenced in a study of T cell responses to AZD1222 COVID-19 vaccine. Some clones are missing from TCRdb's copy, which holds only in-frame ones; the method was immunoSEQ multiplex PCR. Of around 58,000 clones listed, about 86% were seen once; the top ten hold roughly 10%. The sample was peripheral blood, taken on day 0 of AZD1222 vaccination. Source of these receptors: an adult in good health.

This clone has only a few counts. The gene calls are TRBV6-5 and TRBJ2-3, with 8 bases that match TRBD2. The J segment lost 4 bases and the V segment lost 4 bases, leaving 7 bases of the junction unmatched. This CDR3 has 15 amino acids. Germline loops: CDR1 MNHEY, CDR2 SVGAGI. The CDR3 is CASSSLAGSSDTQYF. CDR3 DNA sequence: TGTGCCAGCAGTTCCTTAGCGGGATCCTCAGATACGCAGTATTTT.

The chain joins TRBV5-1 to TRBJ2-7, with D tentatively TRBD2 (7 bases). Deletions cut 1 base from V and 5 bases from J, with 10 bases between. Germline CDR1 is SGHRS and CDR2 is YFSETQ. The CDR3 length is 13 residues. The CDR3 here is CASSLTGGHEQYF. The CDR3 DNA follows: TGCGCCAGCAGCTTGACCGGGGGGCACGAGCAGTACTTC.

V is TRBV7-2 and J is TRBJ1-3; D not resolved. V gave up 5 bases and J gave up 5 bases, with 16 bases separating them. From germline, CDR1 is SGHTA and CDR2 FQGNSA. The CDR3 length is 15 residues. CDR3 sequence: CASSIGPGNRNTIYF. The CDR3 region has the DNA TGTGCCAGCAGCATAGGGCCCGGGAATAGAAACACCATATATTTT. The whole variable domain, filled in from reference TRBV7-2 and TRBJ1-3, reads GAGVSQSPSNKVTEKGKDVELRCDPISGHTALYWYRQSLGQGLEFLIYFQGNSAPDKSGLPSDRFSAERTGGSVSTLTIQRTQQEDSAVYLCASSIGPGNRNTIYFGEGSWLTVV.

The chain employs TRBV24-1 and TRBJ2-2; possible D gene TRBD1, 6 bases. CDR1 KGHDR and CDR2 SFDVKD come from the germline V gene. Between the trimmed V and J ends, which lost 6 bases and 6 bases, there was a span of 10 bases. The CDR3 sequence is 13 residues long. CDR3 loop: CATSRPGAGELFF. The CDR3 DNA reads TGTGCCACCAGTCGTCCAGGGGCCGGGGAGCTGTTTTTT.

J is TRBJ1-4 and V is TRBV4-2; TRBD1 aligns across 8 bases. The CDR3 covers 17 residues. Germline trimming cut 4 bases from V and 11 bases from J; bases unmatched to any gene: 18. From germline, CDR1 is LGHNA and CDR2 YNFKEQ. CDR3 residues: CASSRTGLELKMRKLFF. CDR3 nucleotide sequence: TGTGCCAGCAGCCGGACAGGGCTTGAGCTCAAAATGCGGAAACTGTTTTTT.